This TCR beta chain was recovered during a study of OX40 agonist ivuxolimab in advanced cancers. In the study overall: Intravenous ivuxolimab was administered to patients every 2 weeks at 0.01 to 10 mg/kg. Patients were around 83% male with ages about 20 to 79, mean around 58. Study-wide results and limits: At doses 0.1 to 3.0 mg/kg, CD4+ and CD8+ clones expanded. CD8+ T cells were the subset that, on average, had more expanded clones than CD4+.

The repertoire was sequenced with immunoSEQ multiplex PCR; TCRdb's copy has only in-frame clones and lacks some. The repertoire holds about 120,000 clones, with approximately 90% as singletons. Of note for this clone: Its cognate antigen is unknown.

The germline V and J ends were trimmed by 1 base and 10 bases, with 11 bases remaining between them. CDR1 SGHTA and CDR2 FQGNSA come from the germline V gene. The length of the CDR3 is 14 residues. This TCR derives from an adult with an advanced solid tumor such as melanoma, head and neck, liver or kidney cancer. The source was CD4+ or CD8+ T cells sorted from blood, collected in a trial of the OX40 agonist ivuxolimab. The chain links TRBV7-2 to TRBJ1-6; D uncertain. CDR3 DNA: TGTGCCAGCAGCTTAGGGCGATCTAGATCACCCCTCCACTTT. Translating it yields CASSLGRSRSPLHF.